The rows below give T cell receptor beta chains drawn from one sample of a study of human T cells and chemical hapten exposure. TCRdb itself ran the RACE reads through MiXCR, one entry per CDR3 protein. The sample carries some 80,000 distinct CDR3 sequences, roughly 10% recorded once. The sample in question was whole blood, obtained in connection with sensitization to the hapten diphenylcyclopropenone (DPC). These receptors were obtained from a woman aged 25 to 45 with alopecia areata. Some clones in this sample may be carry-over from other donors' samples. Both conserved end residues are part of each CDR3. D genes are given only for firm matches. Some rows mark clone size as missing; the rest say once, few, many or name a class of expanded clone.

d_call	v_call	clone_size	j_call	cdr3_aa	cdr3_nt
-	TRBV12-5	many	TRBJ1-1	CASGGWDKRGTEAFF	TGTGCTAGTGGTGGATGGGACAAAAGGGGGACTGAAGCTTTCTTT
-	TRBV5-1	-	TRBJ1-2	CASSPGPNGGRGYGYTF	TGCGCCAGCAGCCCGGGCCCCAACGGTGGCAGGGGCTATGGCTACACCTTC
-	TRBV4-3	many	TRBJ2-5	CASSQDLTLGETQYF	TGCGCCAGCAGCCAAGATCTAACCCTAGGAGAGACCCAGTACTTC
-	TRBV6-6	many	TRBJ2-1	CASTLLDEQFF	TGTGCCAGCACTCTCCTGGATGAGCAGTTCTTC
TRBD1	TRBV24-1	many	TRBJ1-2	CATSVVGQNYGYTF	TGTGCCACCAGTGTCGTGGGACAGAACTATGGCTACACCTTC
-	TRBV28	-	TRBJ2-7	CASSLRASYSDTTYEQYF	TGTGCCAGCAGTTTAAGGGCTTCATATAGCGATACTACCTACGAGCAGTACTTC
-	TRBV7-9	-	TRBJ1-1	CASSPSGQTEAFF	TGTGCCAGCAGCCCCAGCGGGCAGACTGAAGCTTTCTTT
-	TRBV27	many	TRBJ1-1	CASRRGLGEAFF	TGTGCCAGCAGGAGGGGCCTGGGCGAAGCTTTCTTT
-	TRBV4-1	many	TRBJ2-1	CASSQVGLDEQFF	TGCGCCAGCAGCCAAGTCGGACTCGATGAGCAGTTCTTC
-	TRBV20-1	-	TRBJ1-1	CSARSDTIWAEAFF	TGCAGTGCTAGATCGGATACCATATGGGCTGAAGCTTTCTTT
TRBD1	TRBV29-1	-	TRBJ1-2	CSVRQGVDGYTF	TGCAGCGTGCGACAGGGAGTAGATGGCTACACCTTC
-	TRBV5-3	-	TRBJ1-5	CARSLAGNQPQHF	TGTGCCAGAAGCTTGGCTGGGAATCAGCCCCAGCATTTT
-	TRBV29-1	-	TRBJ1-1	CSVLLPAGGAFF	TGCAGCGTTCTACTTCCCGCGGGCGGAGCTTTCTTT
-	TRBV29-1	many	TRBJ2-2	CSVESPGELFF	TGCAGCGTTGAAAGCCCCGGGGAGCTGTTTTTT
TRBD1	TRBV6-5	many	TRBJ1-6	CASSYSTGRNSPLHF	TGTGCCAGCAGTTACTCGACAGGGAGGAATTCACCCCTCCACTTT
TRBD1	TRBV29-1	many	TRBJ2-5	CSATGTGGETQYF	TGCAGCGCTACCGGGACAGGGGGCGAGACCCAGTACTTC
-	TRBV28	-	TRBJ2-1	CASRGNEQFF	TGTGCCAGTAGGGGCAATGAGCAGTTCTTC
-	TRBV9	many	TRBJ2-2	CARALPDTGELFF	TGTGCCAGAGCACTCCCAGACACCGGGGAGCTGTTTTTT
-	TRBV4-1	many	TRBJ1-5	CASSQDTDHQPQHF	TGCGCCAGCAGCCAAGATACCGACCATCAGCCCCAGCATTTT
-	TRBV29-1	-	TRBJ2-7	CSVVYSGDGEQYF	TGCAGCGTTGTATACTCGGGAGACGGCGAGCAGTACTTC
-	TRBV28	-	TRBJ2-7	CAAEAGLSYEQYF	TGTGCCGCCGAAGCAGGTCTCTCCTACGAGCAGTACTTC
TRBD1	TRBV6-5	few	TRBJ1-3	CASSRGGTGNTIYF	TGTGCCAGCAGTCGAGGGGGCACTGGAAACACCATATATTTT
TRBD2	TRBV29-1	many	TRBJ2-3	CSVPSIHLAVGTTDTQYF	TGCAGCGTCCCGAGTATCCATCTAGCGGTAGGGACCACAGATACGCAGTATTTT
TRBD2	TRBV12-3/TRBV12-4	many	TRBJ2-3	CASSPGLVADTQYF	TGTGCCAGCAGTCCCGGACTAGTCGCAGATACGCAGTATTTT
TRBD2	TRBV5-4	many	TRBJ2-3	CASSTYSGSRTDTQYF	TGTGCCAGCAGCACATACAGCGGGAGTCGCACAGATACGCAGTATTTT
-	TRBV7-2	many	TRBJ2-7	CASSLTAYEQYF	TGTGCCAGCAGCCTAACTGCCTACGAGCAGTACTTC
TRBD2	TRBV20-1	-	TRBJ2-1	CSPRLAREQFF	TGCAGTCCAAGACTAGCCCGGGAGCAGTTCTTC
-	TRBV11-1	many	TRBJ2-7	CASSLEVSYEQYF	TGTGCCAGCAGCTTAGAAGTCAGCTACGAGCAGTACTTC
TRBD2	TRBV20-1	many	TRBJ2-1	CSARSRTSGSIGYEQFF	TGCAGTGCTAGATCTCGGACTAGCGGGAGCATTGGGTATGAGCAGTTCTTC